This T cell receptor (beta chain) emerged from a study of CD8+ T cells in alopecia areata. Findings and caveats of the study: Scalp sequencing captures resident alphabeta T cells of normal skin too. TCR sharing was clearer in mice than between patients, perhaps partly owing to patient HLA diversity.

PBMC-derived CD4+ and CD8+ T cells were sorted. In the case of this clone: Antigen unknown.

Investigators isolated RNA and reverse transcribed it into cDNA to act as the sequencing template. The assay was immunoSEQ multiplex PCR, and TCRdb's table has in-frame clones only and misses some. Found here are approximately 150,000 clones, approximately 50% of them singletons; the top ten hold about 1%. The CDR3 is 13 amino acids. Germline values: CDR1 SSHAT, CDR2 FNYEAQ (reference sequence). Trimming pared 5 bases from V and 4 bases from J, leaving 8 bases between. This sequence originates from a human donor with alopecia areata. The chain joins TRBV7-7 to TRBJ2-2, with unresolved D. The input for sequencing was CD4+ T cells sorted from blood, taken at week 0. CDR3 region: CASSRDITGELFF. CDR3 coding DNA: TGTGCCAGCAGCCGAGACATCACCGGGGAGCTGTTTTTT.